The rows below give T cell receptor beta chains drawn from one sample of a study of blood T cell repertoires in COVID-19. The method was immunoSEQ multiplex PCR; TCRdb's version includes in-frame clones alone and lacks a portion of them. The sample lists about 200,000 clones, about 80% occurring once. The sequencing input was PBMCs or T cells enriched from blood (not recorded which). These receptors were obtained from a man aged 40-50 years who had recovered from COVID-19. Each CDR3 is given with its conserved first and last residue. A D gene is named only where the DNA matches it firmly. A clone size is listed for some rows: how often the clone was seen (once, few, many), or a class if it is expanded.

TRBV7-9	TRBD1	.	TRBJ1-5	TGTGCCAGCAAACCTACAGGGGAAGGACAGCCCCAGCATTTT	CASKPTGEGQPQHF
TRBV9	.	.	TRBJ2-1	TGTGCCAGCAGCGGAGGCTACAATGAGCAGTTCTTC	CASSGGYNEQFF
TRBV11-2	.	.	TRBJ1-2	TGTGCCAGCAGCTTATACGGACAGAATAACTATGGCTACACCTTC	CASSLYGQNNYGYTF
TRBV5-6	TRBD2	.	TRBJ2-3	TGTGCCAGCAGCCTGGGACTAGGCCAGGATACGCAGTATTTT	CASSLGLGQDTQYF
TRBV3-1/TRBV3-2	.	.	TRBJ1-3	TGTGCCAGCAGCCCCCAGGTGCTCTCTGGAAACACCATATATTTT	CASSPQVLSGNTIYF
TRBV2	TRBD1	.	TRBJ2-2	TGTGCCAGCAGATCCCTAACGGGACAGGGTAACACCGGGGAGCTGTTTTTT	CASRSLTGQGNTGELFF
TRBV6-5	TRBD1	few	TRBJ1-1	TGTGCCAGCAGTTACCCGACAGGGGGAGCTTTCTTT	CASSYPTGGAFF
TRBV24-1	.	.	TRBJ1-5	TGTGCCACCAGTGACCGGGACAACAATCAGCCCCAGCATTTT	CATSDRDNNQPQHF
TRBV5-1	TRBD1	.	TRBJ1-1	TGCGCCAGCAGCGAACAGACAGGGGGGTCTAGCGCTGAAGCTTTCTTT	CASSEQTGGSSAEAFF
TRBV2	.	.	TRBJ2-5	TGTGCCAGCAGTAAAATAGGGGGGGGAGAGACCCAGTACTTC	CASSKIGGGETQYF
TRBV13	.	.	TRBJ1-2	TGTGCCAGCAGCTTAAGACAGGACTATGGCTACACCTTC	CASSLRQDYGYTF
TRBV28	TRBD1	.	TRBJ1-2	TGTGCCAGCAGTTCCCGGACAGGGTATGGATATGGCTACACCTTC	CASSSRTGYGYGYTF
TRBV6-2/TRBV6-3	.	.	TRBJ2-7	TGTGCCAGCAGTTACCTACAGGGCGGCGAGCAGTACTTC	CASSYLQGGEQYF
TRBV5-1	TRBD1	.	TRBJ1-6	TGCGCCAGCAGCAGGGACAGCCCGAGCTCCTATAATTCACCCCTCCACTTT	CASSRDSPSSYNSPLHF
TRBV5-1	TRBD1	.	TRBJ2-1	TGCGCCAGCTATGGGACAGGGCCTTACAATGAGCAGTTCTTC	CASYGTGPYNEQFF
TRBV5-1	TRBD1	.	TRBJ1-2	TGCGCCAGCAGCGTGGGACAGAGTCTCTATGGCTACACCTTC	CASSVGQSLYGYTF
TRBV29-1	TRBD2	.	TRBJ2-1	TGCAGCGTTGATCATGGTAGCGGGGGGTTCAATGAGCAGTTCTTC	CSVDHGSGGFNEQFF
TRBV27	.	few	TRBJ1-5	TGTGCCAGCAGGCCGGGTTTAGCCAATCAGCCCCAGCATTTT	CASRPGLANQPQHF
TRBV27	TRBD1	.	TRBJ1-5	TGTGCCAGCAGTTTGGGACAGGGGGCAAGCAATCAGCCCCAGCATTTT	CASSLGQGASNQPQHF
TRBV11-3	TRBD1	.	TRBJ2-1	TGTGCCAGCAGCCAGGACAGGGGCCTATACAATGAGCAGTTCTTC	CASSQDRGLYNEQFF
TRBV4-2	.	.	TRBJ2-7	TGTGCCAGCAGCCAAGATCCCGGAGACGAGCAGTACTTC	CASSQDPGDEQYF
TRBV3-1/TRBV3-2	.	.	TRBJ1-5	TGTGCCAGCAGCGCGGGGCGCGGTAATCAGCCCCAGCATTTT	CASSAGRGNQPQHF
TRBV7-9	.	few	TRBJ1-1	TGTGCCAGCAGCTCGTTCCCAGGGGTAGCTTTCTTT	CASSSFPGVAFF
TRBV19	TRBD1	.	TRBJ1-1	TGTGCCAGTAGTATATTACAGGGGAAAACTGAAGCTTTCTTT	CASSILQGKTEAFF
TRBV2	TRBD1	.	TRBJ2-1	TGTGCCAGCAGTGAATCCCCCGGGACAGGGGGAGGTGAGCAGTTCTTC	CASSESPGTGGGEQFF
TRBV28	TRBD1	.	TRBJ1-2	TGTGCCAGCAGCCTTCCCGGGACAGGGACTTATGGCTACACCTTC	CASSLPGTGTYGYTF
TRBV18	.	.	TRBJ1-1	TGTGCCAGCTCACCAGGGGCTGAGTTTTTTGCTGAAGCTTTCTTT	CASSPGAEFFAEAFF
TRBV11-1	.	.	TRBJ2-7	TGTGCCAGCAGCTTCCGGGGCTCCTACGAGCAGTACTTC	CASSFRGSYEQYF
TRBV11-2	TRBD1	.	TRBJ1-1	TGTGCCAGCAGCCCCAGACAGGGTAATCAAGCTGAAGCTTTCTTT	CASSPRQGNQAEAFF
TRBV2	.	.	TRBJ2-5	TGTGCCAGCAGTGACGCCAGGGACATAGCCCAAGAGACCCAGTACTTC	CASSDARDIAQETQYF
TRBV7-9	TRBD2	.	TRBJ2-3	TGTGCCAGCAGCTCACTAGCGGGGGGGACAGATACGCAGTATTTT	CASSSLAGGTDTQYF